This record covers a single T cell receptor (beta chain). The entry originates in a study of blood T cells in healthy people across ages. A second about 6 to 12 cycle PCR used barcoded and J-beta primers. TCRdb re-called the 5' RACE reads with MiXCR, one entry per CDR3 protein. Of 1,100,000 or so distinct CDR3 sequences in the sample, less than 50% are singletons; the top ten hold approximately 17%. Germline V gene sequence: CDR1 WSHSY, CDR2 SAAADI. The V and J ends lost 2 bases and 1 base respectively, with 15 bases between them. The CDR3 length is 17 residues. The chain employs TRBV10-2 and TRBJ2-1; weak D call: TRBD1 (6 bases). The sample comprised blood. This TCR was sampled from a woman aged 55-70 years in good health. The CDR3 DNA reads TGCGCCAGCAGTGAGACCCTCAGGGGAAGATCCTACAATGAGCAGTTCTTC. Translation gives CASSETLRGRSYNEQFF.